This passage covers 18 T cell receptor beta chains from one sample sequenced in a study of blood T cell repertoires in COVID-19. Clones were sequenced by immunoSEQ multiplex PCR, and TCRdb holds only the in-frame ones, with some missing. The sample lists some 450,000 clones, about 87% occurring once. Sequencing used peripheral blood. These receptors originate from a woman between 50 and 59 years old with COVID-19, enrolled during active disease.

This CDR3 is CASSLGEDQPQHF. The DNA of the CDR3 is TGTGCCAGCAGCCTAGGTGAGGATCAGCCCCAGCATTTT. The rearrangement links TRBV7-9 to TRBJ1-5; D is ambiguous. This CDR3 has 13 residues. Germline values: CDR1 SEHNR, CDR2 FQNEAQ (reference sequence). The V gene lost 5 bases and the J gene lost 5 bases, with 10 bases spanning the gap.

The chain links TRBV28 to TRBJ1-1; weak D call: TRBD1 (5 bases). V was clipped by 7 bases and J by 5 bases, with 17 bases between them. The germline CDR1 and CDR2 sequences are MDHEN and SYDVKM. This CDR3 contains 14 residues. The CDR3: CASNNFQGSTEAFF. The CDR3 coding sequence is TGTGCCAGCAATAACTTTCAGGGTAGTACTGAAGCTTTCTTT. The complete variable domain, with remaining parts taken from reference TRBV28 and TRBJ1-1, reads DVKVTQSSRYLVKRTGEKVFLECVQDMDHENMFWYRQDPGLGLRLIYFSYDVKMKEKGDIPEGYSVSREKKERFSLILESASTNQTSMYLCASNNFQGSTEAFFGQGTRLTVV.

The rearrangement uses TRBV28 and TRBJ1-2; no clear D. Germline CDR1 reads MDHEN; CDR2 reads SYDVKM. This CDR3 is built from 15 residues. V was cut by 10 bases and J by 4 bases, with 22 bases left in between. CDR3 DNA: TGTGCCATTAATCGATTACCCCAGGTTTCCTATGGCTACACCTTC. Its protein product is CAINRLPQVSYGYTF.

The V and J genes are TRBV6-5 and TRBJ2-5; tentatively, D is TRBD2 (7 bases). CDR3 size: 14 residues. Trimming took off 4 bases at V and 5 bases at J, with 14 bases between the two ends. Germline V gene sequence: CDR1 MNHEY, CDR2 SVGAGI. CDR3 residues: CASSLQGGQETQYF. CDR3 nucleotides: TGTGCCAGCAGTTTACAGGGAGGGCAGGAGACCCAGTACTTC.

The CDR3, as DNA: TGTGCCAGCAGCCAAGATAGGGCGAGACTAGCCCCAGATACGCAGTATTTT. It codes for CASSQDRARLAPDTQYF. The V call is TRBV3-1 (or the pseudogene TRBV3-2), the J call TRBJ2-3; TRBD2 aligns across 7 bases. The ends lost 0 bases at V and 4 bases at J; junction bases unmatched: 10. The CDR3 is 17 residues long. In germline, CDR1 is LGHDT, CDR2 YNNKEL (reference sequence).

This CDR3 is CASSLNTLVLNEKLFF. CDR3 DNA sequence: TGTGCCAGCAGCTTGAACACCCTAGTACTGAATGAAAAACTGTTTTTT. The V and J genes are TRBV5-8 and TRBJ1-4; no firm D call. This CDR3 has 16 residues. V shed 1 base and J shed 5 bases, with 15 bases lying between them. CDR1 is SGHTS, CDR2 YDEGEE, per germline.

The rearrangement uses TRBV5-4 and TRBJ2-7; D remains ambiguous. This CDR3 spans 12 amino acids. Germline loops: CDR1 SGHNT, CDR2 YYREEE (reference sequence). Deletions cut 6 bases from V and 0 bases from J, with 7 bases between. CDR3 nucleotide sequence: TGTGCCAGCACAAGCCCCTCCTACGAGCAGTACTTC. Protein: CASTSPSYEQYF.

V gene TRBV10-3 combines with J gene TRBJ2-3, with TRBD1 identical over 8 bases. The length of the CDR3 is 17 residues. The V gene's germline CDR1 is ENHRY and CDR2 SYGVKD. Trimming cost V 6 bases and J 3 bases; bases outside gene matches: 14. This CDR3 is CAISRTGWDSSTDTQYF. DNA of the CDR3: TGTGCCATCAGCAGGACAGGGTGGGACTCGTCGACAGATACGCAGTATTTT.

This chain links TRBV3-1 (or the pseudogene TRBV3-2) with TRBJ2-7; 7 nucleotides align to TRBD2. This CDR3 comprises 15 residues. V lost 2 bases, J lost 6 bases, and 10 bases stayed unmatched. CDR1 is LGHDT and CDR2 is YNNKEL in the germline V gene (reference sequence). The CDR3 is CASSQLLMGGVEQYF. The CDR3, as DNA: TGTGCCAGCAGCCAACTCCTCATGGGGGGGGTCGAGCAGTACTTC.

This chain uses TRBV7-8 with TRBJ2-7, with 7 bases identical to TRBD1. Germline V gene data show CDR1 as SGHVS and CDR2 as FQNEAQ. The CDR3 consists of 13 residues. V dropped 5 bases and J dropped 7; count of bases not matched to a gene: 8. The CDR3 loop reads CASSAGQALEQYF. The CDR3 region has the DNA TGTGCCAGCAGCGCTGGACAGGCCCTAGAGCAGTACTTC. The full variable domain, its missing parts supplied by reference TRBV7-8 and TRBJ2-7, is GAGVSQSPRYKVAKRGQDVALRCDPISGHVSLFWYQQALGQGPEFLTYFQNEAQLDKSGLPSDRFFAERPEGSVSTLKIQRTQQEDSAVYLCASSAGQALEQYFGPGTRLTVT.

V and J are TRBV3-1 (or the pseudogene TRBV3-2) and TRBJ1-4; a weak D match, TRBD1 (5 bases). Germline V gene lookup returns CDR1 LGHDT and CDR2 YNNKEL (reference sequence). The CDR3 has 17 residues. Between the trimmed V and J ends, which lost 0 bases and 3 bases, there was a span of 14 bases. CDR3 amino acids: CASSQELYWGANEKLFF. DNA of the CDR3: TGTGCCAGCAGCCAAGAGTTGTATTGGGGGGCTAATGAAAAACTGTTTTTT.

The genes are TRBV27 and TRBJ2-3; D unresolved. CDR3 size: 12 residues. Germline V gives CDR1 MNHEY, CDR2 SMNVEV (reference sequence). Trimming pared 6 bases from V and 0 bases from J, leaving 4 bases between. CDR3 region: CASRTSTDTQYF. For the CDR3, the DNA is TGTGCCAGCAGGACTAGCACAGATACGCAGTATTTT.

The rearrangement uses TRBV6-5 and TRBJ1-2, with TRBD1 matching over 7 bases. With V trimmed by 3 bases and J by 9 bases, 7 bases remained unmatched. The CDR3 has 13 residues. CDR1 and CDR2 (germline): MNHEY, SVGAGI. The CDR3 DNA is TGTGCCAGCAGTTATCCACCGACAGGGAGCTACACCTTC. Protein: CASSYPPTGSYTF.

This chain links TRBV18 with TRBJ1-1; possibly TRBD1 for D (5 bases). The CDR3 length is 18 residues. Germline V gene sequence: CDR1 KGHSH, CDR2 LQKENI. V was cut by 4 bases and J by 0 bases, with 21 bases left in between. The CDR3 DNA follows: TGTGCCAGCTCACTTTTATTGGGGCGAGTTAGGATGAACACTGAAGCTTTCTTT. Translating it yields CASSLLLGRVRMNTEAFF.

The CDR3 DNA is TGTGCCAGCACCACGGGGTACACTGAAGCTTTCTTT. Protein: CASTTGYTEAFF. The chain joins TRBV2 to TRBJ1-1, with D hard to call. The CDR3 extends over 12 amino acids. V lost 7 bases, J lost 3 bases, and 9 bases lay in between. CDR1 and CDR2 (germline): SNHLY, FYNNEI.

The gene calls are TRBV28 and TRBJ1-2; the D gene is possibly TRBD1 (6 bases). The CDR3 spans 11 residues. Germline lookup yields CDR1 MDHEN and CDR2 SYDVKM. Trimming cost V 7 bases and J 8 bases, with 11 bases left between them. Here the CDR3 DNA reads TGTGCCAGCAAGGACAGCCGGGGCTACACCTTC. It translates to CASKDSRGYTF.

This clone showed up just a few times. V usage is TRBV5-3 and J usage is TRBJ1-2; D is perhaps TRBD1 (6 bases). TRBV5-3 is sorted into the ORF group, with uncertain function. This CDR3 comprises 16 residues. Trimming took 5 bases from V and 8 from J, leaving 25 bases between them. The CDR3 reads CARSSIERTGRGGYTF. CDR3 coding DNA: TGTGCCAGAAGTTCGATTGAACGAACAGGGAGGGGAGGCTACACCTTC.

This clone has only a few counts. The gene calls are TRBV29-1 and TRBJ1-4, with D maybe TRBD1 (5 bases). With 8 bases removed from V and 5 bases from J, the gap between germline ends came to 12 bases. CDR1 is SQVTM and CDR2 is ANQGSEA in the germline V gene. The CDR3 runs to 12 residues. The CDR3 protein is CSPGDSNEKLFF. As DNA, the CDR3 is TGCAGCCCCGGAGACAGCAATGAAAAACTGTTTTTT.